Sequencing of this T cell receptor beta chain was carried out in a study of cytomegalovirus exposure and HLA in healthy donors (dated by TCRdb to the late 2010s). For the wider study: According to a later analysis, the 120 or so validation repertoires were produced on the same platform as the roughly 720 repertoires of the first cohort. The study was designed to test whether signatures of past pathogen exposure could be identified by cataloging public T cell receptors. Along with the approximately 700-subject first cohort, a separate validation cohort of over 90 different subjects was used. To predict cytomegalovirus infection status, the study brought together high-throughput TCR immunosequencing, statistical association of individual TCRs with disease status, and machine learning. The paper's findings and limits, for the study overall: The authors suggested that the approach could potentially be extended to other disease states and immunological phenotypes. The validation cohort had no HLA typing available for a later analysis, so co-occurrence within that cohort was assessed over all 130 or so repertoires. The study gave a list of 150 to 200 TCR beta chains associated with cytomegalovirus. The classifier was reported to diagnose cytomegalovirus status with high specificity and sensitivity in both the original and validation cohorts. In a later analysis, TCRs clustered in the first cohort were found to also tend to co-occur in the approximately 120 validation repertoires, with approximately 93% of cluster scores above 0. While some public TCRs were present in many individuals, most TCR sequences turned up only very rarely across donors. A few of the identified cytomegalovirus-associated TCR beta chains were confirmed in vitro to be specific for cytomegalovirus antigens.

Regarding this clone: Its antigen is unknown. No clone much larger than this one lies a single base away; base qualities are absent.

Libraries were prepared through the immunoSEQ multiplex PCR assay. The published analysis was carried out like this. A statistical classification framework was developed to diagnose cytomegalovirus status using the catalog of TCR beta chain sequences. The source is immuneACCESS, and TCRdb retained only in-frame sequences with V and J called. Part of the clones is not carried over; for the studies checked, unresolved V genes explain less than half of this, and the remainder is unexplained. V and J calls and clone size are those listed in that table; D and trimming were worked out from the DNA. Across this sample there are some 130,000 clones, with 70% to 90% seen only once. The ten largest account for under 3% of the sample. As encoded in the germline V gene, CDR1 is SGHAT while CDR2 is FQNNGV. V is cut back by 2 bases and J by 2 bases, with 3 bases in the junction unmatched. Including the terminal cysteine and phenylalanine, the CDR3 comprises 15 residues. The sequence is cut down to CDR3 DNA, 45 bases in frame from base 1.

Donors formed part of the validation cohort, which comprised 120 subjects and was distinct from the first cohort of several hundred subjects. The sample was PBMCs. The clonotype comes from a man between 18 and 29 years old in good health and CMV-seronegative. The chain links TRBV11-2 with TRBJ2-1; 7 central nucleotides agree with TRBD2. The DNA sequence is as follows: TGTGCCAGCAGCTTAATGAGCGGGGCCTACAATGAGCAGTTCTTC. Its protein reads: CASSLMSGAYNEQFF.